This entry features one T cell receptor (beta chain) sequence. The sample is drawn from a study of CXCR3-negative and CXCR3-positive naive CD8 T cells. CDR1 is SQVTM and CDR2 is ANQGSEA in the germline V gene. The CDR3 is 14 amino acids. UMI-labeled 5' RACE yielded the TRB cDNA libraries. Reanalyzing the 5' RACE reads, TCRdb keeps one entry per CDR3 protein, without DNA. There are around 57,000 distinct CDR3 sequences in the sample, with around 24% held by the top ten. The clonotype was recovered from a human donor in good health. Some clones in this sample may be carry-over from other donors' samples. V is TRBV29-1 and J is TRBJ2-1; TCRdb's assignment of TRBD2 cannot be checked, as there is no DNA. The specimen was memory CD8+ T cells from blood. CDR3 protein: CSVQEGGEVNEQFF.